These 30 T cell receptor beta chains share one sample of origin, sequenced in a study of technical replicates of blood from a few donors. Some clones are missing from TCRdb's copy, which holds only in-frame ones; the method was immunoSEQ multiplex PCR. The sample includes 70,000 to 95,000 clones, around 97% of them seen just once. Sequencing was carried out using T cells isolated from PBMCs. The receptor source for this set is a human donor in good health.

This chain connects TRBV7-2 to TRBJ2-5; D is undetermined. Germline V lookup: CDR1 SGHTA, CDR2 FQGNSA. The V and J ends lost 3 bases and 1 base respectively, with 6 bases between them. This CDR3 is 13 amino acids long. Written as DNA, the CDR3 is TGTGCCAGCAGCTTTAGCCTCCAAGAGACCCAGTACTTC. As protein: CASSFSLQETQYF.

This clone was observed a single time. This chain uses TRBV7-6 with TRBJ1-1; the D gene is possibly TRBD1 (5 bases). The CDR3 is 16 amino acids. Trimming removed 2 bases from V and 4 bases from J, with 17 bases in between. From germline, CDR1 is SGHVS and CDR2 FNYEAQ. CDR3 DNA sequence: TGTGCCAGCAGCTTATCGGGAGCAGGGTTGGGCACTGAAGCTTTCTTT. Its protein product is CASSLSGAGLGTEAFF.

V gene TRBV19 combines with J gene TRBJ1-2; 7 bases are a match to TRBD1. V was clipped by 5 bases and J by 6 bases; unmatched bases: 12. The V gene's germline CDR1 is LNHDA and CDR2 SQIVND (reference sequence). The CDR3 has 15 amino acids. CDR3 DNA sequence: TGTGCCAGTAGTTTTACTCAGGGGGACGTCCATGGCTACACCTTC. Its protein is CASSFTQGDVHGYTF.

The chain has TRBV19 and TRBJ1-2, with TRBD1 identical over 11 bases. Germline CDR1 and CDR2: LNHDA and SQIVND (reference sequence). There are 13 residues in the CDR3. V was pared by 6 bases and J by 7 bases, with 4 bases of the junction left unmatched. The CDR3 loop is CASRKDRGPGYTF. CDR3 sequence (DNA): TGTGCCAGTAGAAAGGACAGGGGGCCTGGCTACACCTTC.

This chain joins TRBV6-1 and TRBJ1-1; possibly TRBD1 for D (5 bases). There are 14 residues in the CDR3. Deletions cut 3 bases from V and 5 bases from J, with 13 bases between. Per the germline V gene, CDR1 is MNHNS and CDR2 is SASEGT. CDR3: CASSDASGYTEAFF. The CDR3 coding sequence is TGTGCCAGCAGTGACGCCTCAGGGTATACTGAAGCTTTCTTT.

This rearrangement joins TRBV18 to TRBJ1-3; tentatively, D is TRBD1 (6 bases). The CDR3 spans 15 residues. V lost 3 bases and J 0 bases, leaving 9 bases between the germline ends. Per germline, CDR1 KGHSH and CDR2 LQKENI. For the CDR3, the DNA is TGTGCCAGCTCACCCGACAGGAGCTCTGGAAACACCATATATTTT. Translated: CASSPDRSSGNTIYF.

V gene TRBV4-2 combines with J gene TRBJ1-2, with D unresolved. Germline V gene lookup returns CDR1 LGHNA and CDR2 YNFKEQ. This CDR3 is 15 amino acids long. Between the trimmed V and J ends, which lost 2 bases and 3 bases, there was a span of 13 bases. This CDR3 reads CASSQLLRRDYGYTF. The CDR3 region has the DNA TGTGCCAGCAGCCAACTGCTCCGGAGGGACTATGGCTACACCTTC.

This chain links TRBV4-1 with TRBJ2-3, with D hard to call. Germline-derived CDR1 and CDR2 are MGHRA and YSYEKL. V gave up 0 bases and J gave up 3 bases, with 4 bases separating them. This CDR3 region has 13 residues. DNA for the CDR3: TGCGCCAGCAGCCAAGAACTTACAGATACGCAGTATTTT. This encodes CASSQELTDTQYF.

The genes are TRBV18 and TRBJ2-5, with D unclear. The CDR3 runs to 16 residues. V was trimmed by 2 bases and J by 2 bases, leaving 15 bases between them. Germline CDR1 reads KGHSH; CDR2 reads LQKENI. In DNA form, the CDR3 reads TGTGCCAGCTCACCAGTAGGCGGATATTTACAAGAGACCCAGTACTTC. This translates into CASSPVGGYLQETQYF.

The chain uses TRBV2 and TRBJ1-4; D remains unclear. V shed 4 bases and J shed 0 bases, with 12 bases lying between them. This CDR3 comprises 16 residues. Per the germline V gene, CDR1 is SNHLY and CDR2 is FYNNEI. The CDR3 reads CASSVRHPTTNEKLFF. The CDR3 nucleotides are TGTGCCAGCAGTGTGCGTCATCCTACAACTAATGAAAAACTGTTTTTT.

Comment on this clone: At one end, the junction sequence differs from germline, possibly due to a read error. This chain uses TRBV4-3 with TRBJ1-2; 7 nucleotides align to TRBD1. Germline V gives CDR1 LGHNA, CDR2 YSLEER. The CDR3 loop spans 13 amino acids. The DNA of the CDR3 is TGCGCCAGCGGCCACAGGGGAAGCGATGGCTACACCTTC. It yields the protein CASGHRGSDGYTF.

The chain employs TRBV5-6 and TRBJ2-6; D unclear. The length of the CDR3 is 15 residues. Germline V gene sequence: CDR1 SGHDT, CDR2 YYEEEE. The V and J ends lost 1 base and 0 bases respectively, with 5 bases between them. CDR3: CASSLLNSGANVLTF. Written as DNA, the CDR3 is TGTGCCAGCAGCTTGCTTAACTCTGGGGCCAACGTCCTGACTTTC.

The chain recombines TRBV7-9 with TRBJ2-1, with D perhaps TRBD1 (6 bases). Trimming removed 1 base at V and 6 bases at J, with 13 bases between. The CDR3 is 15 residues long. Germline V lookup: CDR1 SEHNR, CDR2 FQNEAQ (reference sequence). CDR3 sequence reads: CASSLDRARTNEQFF. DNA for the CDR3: TGTGCCAGCAGCTTAGACAGGGCGAGAACCAATGAGCAGTTCTTC.

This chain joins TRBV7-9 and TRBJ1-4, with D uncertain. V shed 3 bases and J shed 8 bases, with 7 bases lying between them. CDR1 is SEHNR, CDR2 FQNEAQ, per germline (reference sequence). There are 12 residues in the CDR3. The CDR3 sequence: CASSLVREKLFF. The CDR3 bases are TGTGCCAGCAGCTTGGTACGGGAAAAACTGTTTTTT.

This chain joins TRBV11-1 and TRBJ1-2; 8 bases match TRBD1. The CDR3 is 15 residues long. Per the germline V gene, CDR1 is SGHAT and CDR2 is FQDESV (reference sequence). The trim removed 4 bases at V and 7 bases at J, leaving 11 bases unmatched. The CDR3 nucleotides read TGTGCCAGCAGCTCAAAACCGGGACAGGCACGTGGCTACACCTTC. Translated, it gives CASSSKPGQARGYTF.

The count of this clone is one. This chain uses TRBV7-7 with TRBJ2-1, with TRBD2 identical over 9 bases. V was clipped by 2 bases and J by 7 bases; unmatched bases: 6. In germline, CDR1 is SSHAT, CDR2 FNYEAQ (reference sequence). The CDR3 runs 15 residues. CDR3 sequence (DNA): TGTGCCAGCAGCTTACAAGTAGCGGGAGAGAATGAGCAGTTCTTC. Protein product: CASSLQVAGENEQFF.

The CDR3 spells CASSFYASGFTDTQYF. The CDR3 region has the DNA TGTGCCAGCAGTTTCTATGCTAGCGGGTTCACAGATACGCAGTATTTT. The chain has TRBV27 and TRBJ2-3; 8 bases fit TRBD2. This CDR3 contains 16 residues. Germline values: CDR1 MNHEY, CDR2 SMNVEV (reference sequence). V dropped 3 bases and J dropped 2; count of bases not matched to a gene: 7.

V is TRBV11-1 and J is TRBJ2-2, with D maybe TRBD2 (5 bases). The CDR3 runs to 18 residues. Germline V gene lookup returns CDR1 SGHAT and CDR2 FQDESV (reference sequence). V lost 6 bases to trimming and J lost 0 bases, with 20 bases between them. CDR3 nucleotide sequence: TGTGCCAGCAGACTCCCGGGAATTTATGACGCGAACACCGGGGAGCTGTTTTTT. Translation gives CASRLPGIYDANTGELFF.

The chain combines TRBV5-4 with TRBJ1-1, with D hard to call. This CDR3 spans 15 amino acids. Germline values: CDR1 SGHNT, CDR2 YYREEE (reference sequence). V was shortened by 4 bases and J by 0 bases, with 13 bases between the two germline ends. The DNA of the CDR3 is TGTGCCAGCAGCCTCACCTCTTCTATGAACACTGAAGCTTTCTTT. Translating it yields CASSLTSSMNTEAFF.

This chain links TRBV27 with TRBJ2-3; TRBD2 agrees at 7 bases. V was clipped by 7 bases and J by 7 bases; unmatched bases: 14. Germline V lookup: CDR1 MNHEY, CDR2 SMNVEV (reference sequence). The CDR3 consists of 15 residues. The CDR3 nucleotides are TGTGCCAGCACCGAGGGACTACATCAATCCAATACGCAGTATTTT. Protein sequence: CASTEGLHQSNTQYF.

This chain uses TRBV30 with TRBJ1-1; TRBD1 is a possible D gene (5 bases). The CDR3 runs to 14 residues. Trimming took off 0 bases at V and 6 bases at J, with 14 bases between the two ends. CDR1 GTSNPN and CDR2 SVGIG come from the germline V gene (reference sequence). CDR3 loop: CAWSVVGGKAEAFF. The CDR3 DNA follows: TGTGCCTGGAGTGTAGTGGGGGGAAAAGCTGAAGCTTTCTTT.

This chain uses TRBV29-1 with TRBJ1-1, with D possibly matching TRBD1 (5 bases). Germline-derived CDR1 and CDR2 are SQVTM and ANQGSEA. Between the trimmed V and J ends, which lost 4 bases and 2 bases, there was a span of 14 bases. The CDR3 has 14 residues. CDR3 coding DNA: TGCAGCGTTGCGAGGCGGGACGCAAACACTGAAGCTTTCTTT. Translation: CSVARRDANTEAFF. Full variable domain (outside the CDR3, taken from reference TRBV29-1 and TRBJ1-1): SAVISQKPSRDICQRGTSLTIQCQVDSQVTMMFWYRQQPGQSLTLIATANQGSEATYESGFVIDKFPISRPNLTFSTLTVSNMSPEDSSIYLCSVARRDANTEAFFGQGTRLTVV.

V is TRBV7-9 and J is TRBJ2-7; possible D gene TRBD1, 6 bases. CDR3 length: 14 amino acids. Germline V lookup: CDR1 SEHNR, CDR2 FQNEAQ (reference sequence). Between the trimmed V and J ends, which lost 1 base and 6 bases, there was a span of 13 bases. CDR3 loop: CASSLDRASAEQYF. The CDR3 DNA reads TGTGCCAGCAGCTTAGACAGGGCCTCCGCCGAGCAGTACTTC.

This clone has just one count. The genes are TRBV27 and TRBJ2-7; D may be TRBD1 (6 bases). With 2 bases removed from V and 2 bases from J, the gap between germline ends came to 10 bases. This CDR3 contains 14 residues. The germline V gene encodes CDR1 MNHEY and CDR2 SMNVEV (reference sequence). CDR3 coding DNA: TGTGCCAGCAGTTTAACCAGGGGCCCCTACGAGCAGTACTTC. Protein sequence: CASSLTRGPYEQYF.

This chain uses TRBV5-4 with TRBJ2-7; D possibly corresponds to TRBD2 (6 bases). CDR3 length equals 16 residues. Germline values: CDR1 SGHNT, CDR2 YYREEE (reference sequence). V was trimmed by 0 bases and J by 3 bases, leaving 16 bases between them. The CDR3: CASSLDRLARNYEQYF. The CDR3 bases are TGTGCCAGCAGCTTGGACCGTCTAGCGCGTAACTACGAGCAGTACTTC.

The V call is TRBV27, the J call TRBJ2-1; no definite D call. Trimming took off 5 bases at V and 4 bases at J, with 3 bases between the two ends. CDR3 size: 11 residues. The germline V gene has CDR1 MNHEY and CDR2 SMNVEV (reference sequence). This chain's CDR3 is CASSLYNEQFF. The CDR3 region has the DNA TGTGCCAGCAGTCTTTACAATGAGCAGTTCTTC.

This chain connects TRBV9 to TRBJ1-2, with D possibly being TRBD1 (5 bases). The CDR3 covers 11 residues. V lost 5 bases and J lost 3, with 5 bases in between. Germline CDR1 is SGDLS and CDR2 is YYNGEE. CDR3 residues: CASRTDYGYTF. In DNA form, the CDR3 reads TGTGCCAGCAGGACAGACTATGGCTACACCTTC.

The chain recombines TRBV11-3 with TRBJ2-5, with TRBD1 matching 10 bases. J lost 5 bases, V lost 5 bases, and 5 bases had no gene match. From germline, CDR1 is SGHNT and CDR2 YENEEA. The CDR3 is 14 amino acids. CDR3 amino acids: CASSEDRGRETQYF. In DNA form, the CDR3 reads TGTGCCAGCAGCGAAGACAGGGGGCGCGAGACCCAGTACTTC.

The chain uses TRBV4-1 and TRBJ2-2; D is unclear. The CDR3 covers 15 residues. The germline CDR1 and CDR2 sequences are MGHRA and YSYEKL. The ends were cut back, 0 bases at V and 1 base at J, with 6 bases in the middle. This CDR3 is CASSQEYRNTGELFF. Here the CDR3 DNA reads TGCGCCAGCAGCCAAGAATACAGGAACACCGGGGAGCTGTTTTTT.

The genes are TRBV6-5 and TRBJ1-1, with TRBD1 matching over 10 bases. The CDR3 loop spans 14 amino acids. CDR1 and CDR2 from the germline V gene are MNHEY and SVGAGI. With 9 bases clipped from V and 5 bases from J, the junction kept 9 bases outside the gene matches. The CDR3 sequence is CASTGTGERTEAFF. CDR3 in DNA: TGTGCCAGTACAGGGACAGGGGAAAGGACTGAAGCTTTCTTT.